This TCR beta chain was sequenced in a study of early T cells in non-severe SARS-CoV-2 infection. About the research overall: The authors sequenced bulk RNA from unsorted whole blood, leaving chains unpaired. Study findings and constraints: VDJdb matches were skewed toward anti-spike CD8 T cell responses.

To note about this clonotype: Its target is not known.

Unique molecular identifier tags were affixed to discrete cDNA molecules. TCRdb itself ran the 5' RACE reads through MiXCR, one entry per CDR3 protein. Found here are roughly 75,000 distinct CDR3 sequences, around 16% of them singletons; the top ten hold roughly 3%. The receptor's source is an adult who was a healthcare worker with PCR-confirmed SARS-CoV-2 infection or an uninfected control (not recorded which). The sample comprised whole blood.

CDR3: CSACDLRTGKETQYF. CDR3 coding DNA: TGCAGTGCTTGTGACCTTCGTACAGGGAAAGAGACCCAGTACTTC. V gene TRBV20-1 combines with J gene TRBJ2-5, with D perhaps matching TRBD1 (6 bases). Looked up from germline, CDR1 is DFQATT and CDR2 is SNEGSKA (reference sequence). The V end was cut by 5 bases, the J end by 3 bases, with 19 bases between. The CDR3 sequence is 15 residues long.